The text below deals with one T cell receptor (beta chain). These data come from a study of T-cell memory formation after mild COVID-19. Overall study context: There were largely donor-specific TCR clusters.

V was trimmed by 3 bases and J by 2 bases, leaving 13 bases between them. CDR3 length equals 15 residues. Germline V CDR1 and CDR2: MDHEN, SYDVKM. Researchers used 5'RACE with constant-segment primers to make TCR alpha and TCR beta cDNA libraries that carry sample barcodes and UMIs. Each CDR3 protein gets one entry after TCRdb re-called the 5' RACE reads with MiXCR. The sample has around 300,000 distinct CDR3 sequences, around 17% seen once. The rearrangement uses TRBV28 and TRBJ2-5, with D possibly TRBD2 on 6 matching bases. The specimen was PBMCs or a T cell subset sorted from them (not recorded which). The sequence came from a man in his late teens or twenties who had mild COVID-19 (a few samples of this study predate the infection). Cell type and time point are not known. The DNA of the CDR3 is TGTGCCAGCAGTTTCCCCGGGACTCCGCAAGAGACCCAGTACTTC. Encoded protein: CASSFPGTPQETQYF.